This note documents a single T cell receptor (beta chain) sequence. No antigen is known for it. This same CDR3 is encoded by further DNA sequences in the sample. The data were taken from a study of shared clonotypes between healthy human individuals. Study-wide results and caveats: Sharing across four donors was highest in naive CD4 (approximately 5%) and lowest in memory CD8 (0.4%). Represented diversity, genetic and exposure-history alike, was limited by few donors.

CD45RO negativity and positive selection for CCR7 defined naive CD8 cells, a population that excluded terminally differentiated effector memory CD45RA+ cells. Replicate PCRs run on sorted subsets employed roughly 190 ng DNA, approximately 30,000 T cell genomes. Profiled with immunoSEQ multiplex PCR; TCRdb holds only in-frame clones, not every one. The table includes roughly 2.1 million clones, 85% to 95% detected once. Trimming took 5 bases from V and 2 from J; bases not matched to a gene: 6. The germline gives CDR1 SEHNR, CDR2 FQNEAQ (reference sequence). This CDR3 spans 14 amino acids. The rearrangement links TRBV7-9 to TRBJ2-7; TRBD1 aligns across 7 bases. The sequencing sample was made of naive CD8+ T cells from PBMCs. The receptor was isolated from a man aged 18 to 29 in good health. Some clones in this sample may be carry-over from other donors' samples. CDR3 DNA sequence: TGTGCCAGCAGCCCACGGGACAGAACCTACGAGCAGTACTTC. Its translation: CASSPRDRTYEQYF.